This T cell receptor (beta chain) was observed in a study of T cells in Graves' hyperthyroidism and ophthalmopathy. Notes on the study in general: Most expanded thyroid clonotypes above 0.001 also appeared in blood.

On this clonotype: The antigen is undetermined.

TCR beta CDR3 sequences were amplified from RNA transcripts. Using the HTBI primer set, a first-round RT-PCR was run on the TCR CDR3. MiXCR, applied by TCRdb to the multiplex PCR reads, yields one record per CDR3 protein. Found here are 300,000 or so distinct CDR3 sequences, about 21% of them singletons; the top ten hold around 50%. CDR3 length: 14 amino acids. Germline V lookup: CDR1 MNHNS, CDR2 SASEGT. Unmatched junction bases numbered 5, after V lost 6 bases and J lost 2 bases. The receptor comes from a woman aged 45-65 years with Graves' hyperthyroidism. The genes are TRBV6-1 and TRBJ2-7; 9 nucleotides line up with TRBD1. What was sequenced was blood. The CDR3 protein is CASRDGQGTYEQYF. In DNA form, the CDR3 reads TGTGCCAGCAGAGATGGACAGGGGACCTACGAGCAGTACTTC.